Shown below are 26 T cell receptor beta chains from a single sample sequenced in a study of blood T cell repertoires in COVID-19. Some clones are missing from TCRdb's copy, which holds only in-frame ones; the method was immunoSEQ multiplex PCR. The profile covers 150,000 to 200,000 clones, with 80% appearing a single time and 6.9% taken by the ten largest. Sequenced sample: peripheral blood. Receptor source: a man in his 60s with acute or convalescent COVID-19.

The V call is TRBV10-2, the J call TRBJ2-5; D is undetermined. V was pared by 4 bases and J by 0 bases, with 6 bases between. CDR1 is WSHSY, CDR2 SAAADI, per germline. This CDR3 has 13 amino acids. The CDR3 sequence is CASSVPYQETQYF. The CDR3, as DNA: TGCGCCAGCAGTGTCCCCTACCAAGAGACCCAGTACTTC.

V and J are TRBV4-2 and TRBJ2-2, with D hard to call. From germline, CDR1 is LGHNA and CDR2 YNFKEQ. V was clipped by 1 base and J by 6 bases, with 9 bases between them. The CDR3 length is 14 residues. The CDR3 protein is CASSQAYSAGELFF. CDR3 DNA sequence: TGTGCCAGCAGCCAAGCTTATTCGGCCGGGGAGCTGTTTTTT.

The rearrangement uses TRBV10-2 and TRBJ2-2; 7 nucleotides line up with TRBD2. Germline V gene data show CDR1 as WSHSY and CDR2 as SAAADI. The CDR3 extends over 14 amino acids. The trim removed 4 bases at V and 4 bases at J, leaving 3 bases unmatched. The CDR3 sequence: CASSVSSGTGELFF. Written as DNA, the CDR3 is TGCGCCAGCAGTGTTTCTAGCGGCACCGGGGAGCTGTTTTTT.

The rearrangement links TRBV4-2 to TRBJ1-5; D unresolved. This CDR3 comprises 15 residues. V shed 0 bases and J shed 3 bases, with 9 bases lying between them. Germline loops: CDR1 LGHNA, CDR2 YNFKEQ. In nucleotides, the CDR3 is TGTGCCAGCAGCCAAGAACCGGGGAACAATCAGCCCCAGCATTTT. Translation gives CASSQEPGNNQPQHF.

The table lists this clone with a count of one. The chain has TRBV3-1 (or the pseudogene TRBV3-2) and TRBJ2-3; 7 nucleotides match TRBD2. The ends lost 0 bases at V and 3 bases at J; junction bases unmatched: 9. CDR1 LGHDT and CDR2 YNNKEL come from the germline V gene (reference sequence). This CDR3 region has 17 residues. CDR3 sequence (DNA): TGTGCCAGCAGCCAAGATCCCGCGACTAGCCGTACAGATACGCAGTATTTT. This encodes CASSQDPATSRTDTQYF.

V and J are TRBV7-3 and TRBJ2-1; D may be TRBD2 (6 bases). V lost 8 bases and J lost 4, with 21 bases in between. CDR3 length equals 16 residues. Germline V CDR1 and CDR2: SGHTA, FQGTGA. The DNA for the CDR3 is TGTGCCAGCGCCCCTAGGGCGGGACCGTTATACAATGAGCAGTTCTTC. Residues: CASAPRAGPLYNEQFF.

Turning to this clone: The sample holds other DNA sequences that translate to the same CDR3. The CDR3 loop is CASSPLQGRTNEKLFF. The CDR3, as DNA: TGTGCCAGCTCACCACTACAGGGGAGGACTAATGAAAAACTGTTTTTT. V is TRBV18 and J is TRBJ1-4, with TRBD1 matching over 7 bases. J lost 2 bases, V lost 1 base, and 4 bases had no gene match. The CDR3 has 16 amino acids. Germline lookup yields CDR1 KGHSH and CDR2 LQKENI. The full variable domain, rest sourced from reference TRBV18 and TRBJ1-4, is NAGVMQNPRHLVRRRGQEARLRCSPMKGHSHVYWYRQLPEEGLKFMVYLQKENIIDESGMPKERFSAEFPKEGPSILRIQQVVRGDSAAYFCASSPLQGRTNEKLFFGSGTQLSVL.

The chain carries TRBV7-9 and TRBJ2-2; D is possibly TRBD1 (6 bases). The germline V gene encodes CDR1 SEHNR and CDR2 FQNEAQ (reference sequence). This CDR3 is 13 amino acids long. The germline V and J ends were trimmed by 2 bases and 13 bases, with 14 bases remaining between them. DNA for the CDR3: TGTGCCAGCAGCTTAACAGGGTTGTCGGGGCTGTTTTTT. Its protein product is CASSLTGLSGLFF.

This sequence joins TRBV5-1 and TRBJ2-7, with 7 bases identical to TRBD1. J lost 2 bases, V lost 4 bases, and 9 bases had no gene match. Germline V lookup: CDR1 SGHRS, CDR2 YFSETQ. The CDR3 has 15 residues. CDR3 sequence (DNA): TGCGCCAGCAGCCCCCGCGGACAGGCCGCCTACGAGCAGTACTTC. Protein: CASSPRGQAAYEQYF.

The chain joins TRBV6-2 or TRBV6-3 to TRBJ1-2; 7 bases are a match to TRBD1. The CDR3 is 15 amino acids. J was trimmed by 7 bases and V by 0 bases; bases with no gene match: 8. CDR1 is MNHEY and CDR2 is SVGEGT in the germline V gene. CDR3 coding DNA: TGTGCCAGCAGTTACTCGACAGGGCCTTTGTCTGGCTACACCTTC. This translates into CASSYSTGPLSGYTF.

The chain employs TRBV5-1 and TRBJ2-7, with D maybe TRBD2 (6 bases). Germline CDR1 reads SGHRS; CDR2 reads YFSETQ. The V gene lost 3 bases and the J gene lost 6 bases, with 22 bases spanning the gap. There are 16 residues in the CDR3. CDR3 sequence (DNA): TGCGCCAGCAGCTCAACCGGGACTCCCCAGGGAGGCGAGCAGTACTTC. Translated: CASSSTGTPQGGEQYF.

The genes are TRBV4-1 and TRBJ1-4; 8 nucleotides line up with TRBD1. Germline trimming cut 3 bases from V and 10 bases from J; bases unmatched to any gene: 7. The length of the CDR3 is 14 residues. The germline V gene encodes CDR1 MGHRA and CDR2 YSYEKL. DNA of the CDR3: TGCGCCAGCAGCCAGCCGGTACAGGGGGGAAAACTGTTTTTT. Protein sequence: CASSQPVQGGKLFF.

The chain joins TRBV20-1 to TRBJ2-3; tentatively, D is TRBD2 (6 bases). Between the trimmed V and J ends, which lost 3 bases and 5 bases, there was a span of 12 bases. The germline gives CDR1 DFQATT, CDR2 SNEGSKA (reference sequence). CDR3 length: 13 amino acids. The CDR3 region has the DNA TGCAGTGCTAGTCGACGGGAGTTAGATACGCAGTATTTT. Translation: CSASRRELDTQYF.

The V and J genes are TRBV7-3 and TRBJ2-1; 11 positions agree with TRBD2. The CDR3 extends over 16 amino acids. CDR1 is SGHTA, CDR2 FQGTGA, per germline. Trimming removed 5 bases from V and 4 bases from J; junction bases left unmatched: 7. In nucleotides, the CDR3 is TGTGCCAGCAGCCATACTAGCGGGAGAGGGTACAATGAGCAGTTCTTC. Its translation is CASSHTSGRGYNEQFF.

The V gene is TRBV24-1, the J gene TRBJ2-3; 7 bases line up with TRBD2. This CDR3 contains 14 residues. The germline V gene has CDR1 KGHDR and CDR2 SFDVKD. V dropped 5 bases and J dropped 1; count of bases not matched to a gene: 2. The CDR3 DNA follows: TGTGCCACCAGTGGGGGGAGGGGCACAGATACGCAGTATTTT. Translating gives CATSGGRGTDTQYF.

The V call is TRBV7-9, the J call TRBJ1-2; weak D call: TRBD1 (5 bases). CDR1 is SEHNR, CDR2 FQNEAQ, per germline (reference sequence). Trimming cost V 4 bases and J 1 base, with 10 bases left between them. The length of the CDR3 is 14 residues. The CDR3 sequence: CASSYLDSNYGYTF. The CDR3 DNA sequence: TGTGCCAGCAGCTATCTTGACAGTAACTATGGCTACACCTTC. Filled out from reference TRBV7-9 and TRBJ1-2, the complete variable domain reads DTGVSQNPRHKITKRGQNVTFRCDPISEHNRLYWYRQTLGQGPEFLTYFQNEAQLEKSRLLSDRFSAERPKGSFSTLEIQRTEQGDSAMYLCASSYLDSNYGYTFGSGTRLTVV.

This chain connects TRBV3-1 (or the pseudogene TRBV3-2) to TRBJ2-6; possible D gene TRBD2, 6 bases. Germline CDR1 and CDR2: LGHDT and YNNKEL (reference sequence). The V gene lost 3 bases and the J gene lost 0 bases, with 15 bases spanning the gap. The length of the CDR3 is 18 residues. The CDR3 is CASSHWGGISSGANVLTF. The DNA of the CDR3 is TGTGCCAGCAGCCACTGGGGCGGGATTAGCTCTGGGGCCAACGTCCTGACTTTC.

This chain uses TRBV2 with TRBJ1-5; no clear D gene. The V gene lost 2 bases and the J gene lost 1 base, with 3 bases spanning the gap. CDR3 size: 13 residues. The V gene's germline CDR1 is SNHLY and CDR2 FYNNEI. CDR3 bases: TGTGCCAGCAGTGAACAGAGCAATCAGCCCCAGCATTTT. Protein sequence: CASSEQSNQPQHF.

The chain recombines TRBV27 with TRBJ2-1, with D tentatively TRBD1 (6 bases). Germline V gene sequence: CDR1 MNHEY, CDR2 SMNVEV (reference sequence). V was cut by 9 bases and J by 3 bases, with 12 bases left in between. This CDR3 contains 13 residues. The CDR3 sequence: CASAQQGYNEQFF. The CDR3 nucleotides are TGTGCCAGTGCGCAACAGGGCTACAATGAGCAGTTCTTC.

V and J are TRBV27 and TRBJ2-2, with 9 bases that match TRBD2. The V gene end was trimmed by 4 bases and the J gene end by 6 bases; junction bases not matched to a gene: 3. The CDR3 covers 14 residues. The germline V gene encodes CDR1 MNHEY and CDR2 SMNVEV (reference sequence). The CDR3 protein is CASSSGTSPGELFF. In DNA, the CDR3 is TGTGCCAGCAGTTCCGGGACTAGCCCCGGGGAGCTGTTTTTT.

The gene calls are TRBV21-1 and TRBJ2-3; no check of the table's D call, TRBD2, against the DNA was made. TRBV21-1 is noted as a pseudogene. CDR3 length: 15 residues. The CDR3 here is CASSAPGGSTDTQYF. The CDR3, as DNA: TGTGCCAGCAGCGCCCCGGGGGGGAGCACAGATACGCAGTATTTT.

With regard to this clone: The sample carries other DNA sequences with the same CDR3. The J gene is TRBJ1-5, the V gene TRBV4-3; D is unresolved. In germline, CDR1 is LGHNA, CDR2 YSLEER. The CDR3 spans 13 residues. V lost 0 bases to trimming and J lost 6 bases, with 6 bases between them. In DNA form, the CDR3 reads TGCGCCAGCAGCCAAGATCGGGGTCAGCCCCAGCATTTT. This sequence encodes CASSQDRGQPQHF.

On this clone itself: This CDR3 is missing its conserved last phenylalanine or tryptophan, likely due to a read error. Because the CDR3's place on the DNA is in doubt, the DNA is left out and the CDR3 is given as listed by TCRdb. V gene TRBV20-1 combines with J gene TRBJ2-7; the table names TRBD2, a call not compared with the DNA. The CDR3 adds up to 11 amino acids, both ends counted. Germline CDR1 reads DFQATT; CDR2 reads SNEGSKA (reference sequence). The CDR3 protein is CSASFWTSKYL.

The V call is TRBV28, the J call TRBJ1-2; 8 nucleotides agree with TRBD1. The length of the CDR3 is 14 residues. CDR1 and CDR2 (germline): MDHEN, SYDVKM. With V trimmed by 2 bases and J by 7 bases, 6 bases remained unmatched. The CDR3 loop reads CASSLTDRGRGYTF. CDR3 bases: TGTGCCAGCAGTTTAACCGACAGGGGACGTGGCTACACCTTC.

Only a few counts were recorded for this clone. The chain couples TRBV4-1 to TRBJ2-1, with TRBD2 identical over 10 bases. The CDR3 covers 17 residues. The J segment lost 0 bases and the V segment lost 0 bases, leaving 2 bases of the junction unmatched. Germline CDR1 reads MGHRA; CDR2 reads YSYEKL. The CDR3 region has the DNA TGCGCCAGCAGCCAAGACCCTAGCGGGAGCTCCTACAATGAGCAGTTCTTC. Translated: CASSQDPSGSSYNEQFF.

V usage is TRBV5-5 and J usage is TRBJ1-4; D possibly corresponds to TRBD1 (5 bases). The ends were cut back, 0 bases at V and 2 bases at J, with 20 bases in the middle. The CDR3 covers 19 residues. Germline-derived CDR1 and CDR2 are SGHKS and YYEKEE (reference sequence). The DNA for the CDR3 is TGTGCCAGCAGCTTGGGCCGGGGGACGGGCACGATTACTAATGAAAAACTGTTTTTT. The encoded protein is CASSLGRGTGTITNEKLFF.